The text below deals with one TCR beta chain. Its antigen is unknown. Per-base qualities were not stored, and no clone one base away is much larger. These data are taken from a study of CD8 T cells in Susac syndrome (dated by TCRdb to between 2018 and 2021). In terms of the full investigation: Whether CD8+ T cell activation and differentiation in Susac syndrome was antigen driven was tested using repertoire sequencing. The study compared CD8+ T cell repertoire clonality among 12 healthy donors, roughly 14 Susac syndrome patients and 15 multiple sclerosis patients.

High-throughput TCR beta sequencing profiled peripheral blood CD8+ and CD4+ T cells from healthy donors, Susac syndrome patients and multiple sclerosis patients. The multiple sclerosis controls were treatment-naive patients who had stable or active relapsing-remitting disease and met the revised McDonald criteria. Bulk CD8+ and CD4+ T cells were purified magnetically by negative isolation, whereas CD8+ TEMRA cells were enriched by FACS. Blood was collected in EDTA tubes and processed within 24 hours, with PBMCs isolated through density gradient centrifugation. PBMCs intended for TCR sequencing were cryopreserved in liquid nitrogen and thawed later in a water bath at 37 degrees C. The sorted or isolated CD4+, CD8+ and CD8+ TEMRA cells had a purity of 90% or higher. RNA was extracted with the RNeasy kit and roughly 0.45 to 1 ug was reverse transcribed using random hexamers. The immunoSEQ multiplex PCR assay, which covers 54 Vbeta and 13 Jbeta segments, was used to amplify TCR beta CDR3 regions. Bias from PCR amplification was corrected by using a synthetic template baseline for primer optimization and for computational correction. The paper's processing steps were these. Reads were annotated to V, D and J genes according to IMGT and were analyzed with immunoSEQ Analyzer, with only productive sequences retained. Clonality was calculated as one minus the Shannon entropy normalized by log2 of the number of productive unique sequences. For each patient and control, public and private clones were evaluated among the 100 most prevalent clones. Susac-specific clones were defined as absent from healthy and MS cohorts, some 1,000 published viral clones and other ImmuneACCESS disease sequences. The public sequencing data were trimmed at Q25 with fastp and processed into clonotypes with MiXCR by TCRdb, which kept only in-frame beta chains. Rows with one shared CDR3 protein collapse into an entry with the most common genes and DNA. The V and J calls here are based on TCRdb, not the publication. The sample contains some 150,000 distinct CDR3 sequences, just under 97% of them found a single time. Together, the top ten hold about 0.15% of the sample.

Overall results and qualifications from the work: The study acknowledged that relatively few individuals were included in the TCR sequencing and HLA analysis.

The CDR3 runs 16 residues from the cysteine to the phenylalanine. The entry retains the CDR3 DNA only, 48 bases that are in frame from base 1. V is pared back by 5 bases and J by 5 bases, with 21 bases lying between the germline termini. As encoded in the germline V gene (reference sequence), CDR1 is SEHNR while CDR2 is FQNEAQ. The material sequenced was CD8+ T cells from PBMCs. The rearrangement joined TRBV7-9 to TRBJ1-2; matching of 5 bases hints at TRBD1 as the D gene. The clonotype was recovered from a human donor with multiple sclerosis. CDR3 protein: CASSPETASLWYGYTF. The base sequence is TGTGCCAGCAGCCCCGAGACAGCAAGTCTCTGGTATGGCTACACCTTC. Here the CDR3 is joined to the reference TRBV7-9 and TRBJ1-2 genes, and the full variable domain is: DTGVSQNPRHKITKRGQNVTFRCDPISEHNRLYWYRQTLGQGPEFLTYFQNEAQLEKSRLLSDRFSAERPKGSFSTLEIQRTEQGDSAMYLCASSPETASLWYGYTFGSGTRLTVV.